This entry is about one TCR beta chain. V was cut by 1 base and J by 4 bases, with 13 bases left in between. Germline V gene data show CDR1 as SGHVS and CDR2 as FNYEAQ. The CDR3 length is 15 residues. The sample originates from a study of HIV-infected patients and healthy controls. MiXCR, run by TCRdb on the 5' RACE reads, gives a single entry per CDR3 protein. The profile shows under 70,000 distinct CDR3 sequences, roughly a fifth of them singletons. The sequenced material came from CD4+ T cells from blood. V and J are TRBV7-6 and TRBJ2-5, with no clear D. The receptor comes from a human donor in good health. The DNA for the CDR3 is TGTGCCAGCAGCTTAGAGCCGCAGGTAGCAGAGACCCAGTACTTC. Amino acids: CASSLEPQVAETQYF.